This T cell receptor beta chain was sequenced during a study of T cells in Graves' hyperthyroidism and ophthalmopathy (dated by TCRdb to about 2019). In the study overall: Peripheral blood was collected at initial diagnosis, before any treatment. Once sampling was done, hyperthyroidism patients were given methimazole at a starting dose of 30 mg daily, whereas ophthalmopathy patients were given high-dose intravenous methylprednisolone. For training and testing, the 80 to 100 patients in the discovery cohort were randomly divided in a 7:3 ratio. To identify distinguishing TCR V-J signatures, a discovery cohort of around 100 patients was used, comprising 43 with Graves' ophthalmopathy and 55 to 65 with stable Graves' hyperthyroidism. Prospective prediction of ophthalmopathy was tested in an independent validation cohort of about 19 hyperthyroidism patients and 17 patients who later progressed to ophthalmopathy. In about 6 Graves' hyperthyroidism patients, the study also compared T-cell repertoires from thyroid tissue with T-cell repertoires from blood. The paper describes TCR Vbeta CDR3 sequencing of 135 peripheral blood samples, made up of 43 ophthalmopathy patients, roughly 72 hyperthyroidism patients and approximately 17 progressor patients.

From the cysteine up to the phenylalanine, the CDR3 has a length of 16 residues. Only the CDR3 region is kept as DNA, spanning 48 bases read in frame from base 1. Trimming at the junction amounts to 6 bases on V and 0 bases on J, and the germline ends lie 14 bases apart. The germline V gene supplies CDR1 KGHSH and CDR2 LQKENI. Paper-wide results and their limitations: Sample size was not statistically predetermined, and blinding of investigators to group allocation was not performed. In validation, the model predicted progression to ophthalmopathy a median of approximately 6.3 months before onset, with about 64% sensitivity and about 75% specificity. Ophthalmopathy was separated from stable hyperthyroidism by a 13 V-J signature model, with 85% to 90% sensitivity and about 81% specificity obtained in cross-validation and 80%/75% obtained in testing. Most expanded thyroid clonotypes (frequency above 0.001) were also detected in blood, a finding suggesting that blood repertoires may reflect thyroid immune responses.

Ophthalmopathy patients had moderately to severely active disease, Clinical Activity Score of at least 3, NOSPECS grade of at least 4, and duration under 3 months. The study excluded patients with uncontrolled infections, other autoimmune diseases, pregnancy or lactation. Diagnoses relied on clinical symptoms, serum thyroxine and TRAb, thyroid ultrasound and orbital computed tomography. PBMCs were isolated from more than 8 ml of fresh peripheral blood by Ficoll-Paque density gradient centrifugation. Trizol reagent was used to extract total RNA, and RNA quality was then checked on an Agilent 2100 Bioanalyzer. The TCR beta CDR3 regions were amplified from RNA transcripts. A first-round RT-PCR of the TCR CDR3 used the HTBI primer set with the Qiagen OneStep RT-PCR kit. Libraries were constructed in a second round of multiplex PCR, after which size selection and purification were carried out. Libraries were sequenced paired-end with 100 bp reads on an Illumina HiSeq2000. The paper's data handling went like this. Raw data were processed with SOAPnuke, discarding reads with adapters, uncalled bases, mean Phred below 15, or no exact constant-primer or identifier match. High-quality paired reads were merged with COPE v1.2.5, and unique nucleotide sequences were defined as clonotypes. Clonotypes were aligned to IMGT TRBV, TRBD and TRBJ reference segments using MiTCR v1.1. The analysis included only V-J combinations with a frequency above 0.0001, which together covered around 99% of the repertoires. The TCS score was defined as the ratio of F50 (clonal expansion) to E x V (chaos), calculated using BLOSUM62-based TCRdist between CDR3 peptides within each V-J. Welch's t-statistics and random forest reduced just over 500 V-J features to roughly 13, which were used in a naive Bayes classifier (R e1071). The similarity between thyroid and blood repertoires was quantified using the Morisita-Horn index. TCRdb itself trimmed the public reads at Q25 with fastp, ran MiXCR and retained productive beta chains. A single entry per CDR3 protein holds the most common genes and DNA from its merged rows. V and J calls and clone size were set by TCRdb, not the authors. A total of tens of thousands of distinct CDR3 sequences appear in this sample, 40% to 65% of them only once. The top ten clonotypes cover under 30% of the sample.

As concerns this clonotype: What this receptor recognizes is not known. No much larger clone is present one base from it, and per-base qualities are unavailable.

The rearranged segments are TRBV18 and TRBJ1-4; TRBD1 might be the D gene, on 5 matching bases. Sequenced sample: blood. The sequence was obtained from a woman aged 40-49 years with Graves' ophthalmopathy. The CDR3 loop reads CASSSGAPATNEKLFF. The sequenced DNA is TGTGCCAGCTCTTCTGGGGCACCCGCAACTAATGAAAAACTGTTTTTT.